Listed here are 23 T cell receptor beta chains from one sample, sequenced in a study of blood T cell repertoires in COVID-19. Produced via immunoSEQ multiplex PCR; TCRdb's table is partial and in-frame only. The table has 85,000 or so clones, 86% seen once. Sequenced: peripheral blood. These receptors all stem from a man between 45 and 60 years old with active or convalescent COVID-19.

The chain employs TRBV27 and TRBJ2-3; tentatively, D is TRBD2 (6 bases). The V end lost 8 bases, the J end lost 0 bases, and 9 bases lay between the germline ends. This CDR3 has 13 residues. CDR1 is MNHEY, CDR2 SMNVEV, per germline (reference sequence). CDR3 bases: TGTGCCAGCCGGGGGACTAGCACAGATACGCAGTATTTT. Translated, it gives CASRGTSTDTQYF.

V usage is TRBV21-1 and J usage is TRBJ1-4; no check of the table's D call, TRBD1, against the DNA was made. TRBV21-1 is a pseudogene. The CDR3 is 14 residues long. Written as DNA, the CDR3 is TGTGCCAGCAGCAACCGACAGGGGAAAGAAAAACTGTTTTTT. This gives the protein CASSNRQGKEKLFF.

J is TRBJ1-4 and V is TRBV10-3; tentative D call: TRBD1 (5 bases). The CDR3 length is 13 residues. V was pared by 2 bases and J by 6 bases, with 7 bases between. Germline assignment: CDR1 ENHRY and CDR2 SYGVKD. This CDR3 is CAISEVRDEKLFF. The CDR3 DNA reads TGTGCCATCAGTGAGGTCAGGGATGAAAAACTGTTTTTT.

The sample holds a few counts of this clone. The rearrangement links TRBV6-6 to TRBJ2-7, with 7 positions matching TRBD2. The germline V gene encodes CDR1 MNHNY and CDR2 SVGAGI (reference sequence). V lost 5 bases, J lost 2 bases, and 6 bases stayed unmatched. The CDR3 length is 14 residues. CDR3 protein: CASSVGRGAYEQYF. In DNA, the CDR3 is TGTGCCAGCAGTGTCGGCCGGGGGGCCTACGAGCAGTACTTC.

The gene calls are TRBV12-3 or TRBV12-4 and TRBJ2-3, with unresolved D. The CDR3 loop spans 12 amino acids. Deletions cut 8 bases from V and 1 base from J, with 7 bases between. In nucleotides, the CDR3 is TGTGCCAGCGTGAGAGGCACAGATACGCAGTATTTT. Translated, it gives CASVRGTDTQYF.

This clone was recorded once. J is TRBJ1-4 and V is TRBV12-3 or TRBV12-4, with unresolved D. The length of the CDR3 is 12 residues. Trimming took 6 bases from V and 5 from J, leaving 7 bases between them. CDR3 sequence (DNA): TGTGCCAGCAGGAGGGTCAATGAAAAACTGTTTTTT. Its protein is CASRRVNEKLFF.

The chain links TRBV7-6 to TRBJ2-3, with D possibly being TRBD1 (6 bases). CDR1 and CDR2 from the germline V gene are SGHVS and FNYEAQ. V was clipped by 5 bases and J by 1 base, with 19 bases between them. CDR3 length equals 17 residues. The CDR3 DNA reads as TGTGCCAGCAGCCCTCCAATAACAGGGAGAGGCACAGATACGCAGTATTTT. It codes for CASSPPITGRGTDTQYF. Together with reference TRBV7-6 and TRBJ2-3, the CDR3 gives the full variable domain: GAGVSQSPRYKVTKRGQDVALRCDPISGHVSLYWYRQALGQGPEFLTYFNYEAQQDKSGLPNDRFSAERPEGSISTLTIQRTEQRDSAMYRCASSPPITGRGTDTQYFGPGTRLTVL.

This rearrangement joins TRBV28 to TRBJ1-1; the match to TRBD1 covers 10 bases. The CDR3 sequence is 14 residues long. The junction had 11 bases not matched to a gene; V was cut back by 6 bases and J by 10 bases. Germline-derived CDR1 and CDR2 are MDHEN and SYDVKM. CDR3 sequence reads: CASSPGQGPVTAFF. The CDR3 bases are TGTGCCAGCAGCCCGGGACAGGGGCCAGTTACAGCTTTCTTT.

V usage is TRBV18 and J usage is TRBJ1-6; unclear D gene. V lost 0 bases to trimming and J lost 12 bases, with 6 bases between them. The CDR3 sequence is 12 residues long. The germline V gene has CDR1 KGHSH and CDR2 LQKENI. This CDR3 is CASSPPQLPLHF. The CDR3 DNA reads as TGTGCCAGCTCACCACCACAGTTACCCCTCCACTTT.

The J gene is TRBJ2-3, the V gene TRBV19; D might be TRBD2 (5 bases). Trimming cost V 5 bases and J 5 bases, with 14 bases left between them. The CDR3 totals 14 residues. Germline loops: CDR1 LNHDA, CDR2 SQIVND (reference sequence). For the CDR3, the DNA is TGTGCCAGTAGTCTCCGGGATCACTTAGATACGCAGTATTTT. Its translation is CASSLRDHLDTQYF.

The genes are TRBV25-1 and TRBJ1-4; 11 bases match TRBD1. Germline CDR1 and CDR2: MGHDK and SYGVNS. The CDR3 covers 13 residues. V shed 5 bases, J shed 11 bases, and the junction held 4 bases outside the gene matches. Written as DNA, the CDR3 is TGTGCCAGCAGTAAAGGGACAGGGGGGAAACTGTTTTTT. Its protein is CASSKGTGGKLFF.

The chain uses TRBV2 and TRBJ2-1, with 8 bases identical to TRBD2. The germline gives CDR1 SNHLY, CDR2 FYNNEI. V lost 1 base and J lost 2; bases outside the gene matches: 1. CDR3 length: 15 amino acids. The CDR3 DNA is TGTGCCAGCAGTGAAGGCGGGGGGCCCTACAATGAGCAGTTCTTC. It yields the protein CASSEGGGPYNEQFF.

V is TRBV11-2 and J is TRBJ2-3; 8 bases line up with TRBD1. This CDR3 has 16 amino acids. Germline CDR1 and CDR2: SGHAT and FQNNGV. Trimming at V came to 3 bases and at J to 8 bases, leaving 13 bases not matched to a gene. This CDR3 is CASSLSPDRALVTQYF. The DNA for the CDR3 is TGTGCCAGCAGCTTGTCTCCGGACAGGGCGCTTGTTACGCAGTATTTT.

This chain links TRBV11-2 with TRBJ1-3; 10 nucleotides agree with TRBD1. CDR3 length: 18 residues. Germline V gene data show CDR1 as SGHAT and CDR2 as FQNNGV. V shed 5 bases and J 0 bases; nucleotides not matched to a gene: 10. CDR3 in amino acids: CASSRGTGVLSSGNTIYF. The CDR3, as DNA: TGTGCCAGCAGCAGGGGGACAGGGGTTCTTAGCTCTGGAAACACCATATATTTT.

V and J are TRBV14 and TRBJ1-1; tentatively, D is TRBD1 (6 bases). Per the germline V gene, CDR1 is SGHDN and CDR2 is FVKESK. The CDR3 totals 14 residues. V was cut by 2 bases and J by 4 bases, with 11 bases left in between. The CDR3 sequence: CASSQTGTLTEAFF. DNA of the CDR3: TGTGCCAGCAGCCAAACAGGGACCCTCACTGAAGCTTTCTTT.

This clone appeared a single time. This CDR3 reads CASSDPTRTVPYGYTF. The CDR3 region has the DNA TGTGCCAGCAGTGACCCCACCCGGACAGTCCCTTATGGCTACACCTTC. V usage is TRBV6-4 and J usage is TRBJ1-2; TRBD1 is a possible D gene (6 bases). The CDR3 extends over 16 amino acids. The V end was cut by 2 bases, the J end by 5 bases, with 18 bases between. CDR1 is MRHNA, CDR2 SNTAGT, per germline.

The chain employs TRBV5-1 and TRBJ2-7; the match to TRBD1 covers 10 bases. The CDR3 is made up of 15 amino acids. Unmatched junction bases numbered 9, after V lost 4 bases and J lost 5 bases. The germline V gene has CDR1 SGHRS and CDR2 YFSETQ. CDR3 coding DNA: TGCGCCAGCAGCCCAAGACAGGGGGCAAACCACGAGCAGTACTTC. This gives the protein CASSPRQGANHEQYF.

The chain is built from TRBV24-1 and TRBJ2-6; TRBD1 might be the D (7 bases). The CDR3 is made up of 19 amino acids. Germline V gives CDR1 KGHDR, CDR2 SFDVKD. V was trimmed by 2 bases and J by 2 bases, leaving 18 bases between them. The CDR3 DNA follows: TGTGCCACCAGTGATTCGACAGGACCAGGGGGGCCTGGGGCCAACGTCCTGACTTTC. Its protein product is CATSDSTGPGGPGANVLTF.

V is TRBV2 and J is TRBJ2-7, with D perhaps matching TRBD2 (6 bases). Per the germline V gene, CDR1 is SNHLY and CDR2 is FYNNEI. V dropped 6 bases and J dropped 4 bases, with 28 bases sitting between them. The CDR3 is 18 residues long. The CDR3 nucleotides read TGTGCCAGCAGGGTCGGCGGTATTGTGGCGGGAAGGGCTTACGAGCAGTACTTC. This translates into CASRVGGIVAGRAYEQYF. Full variable domain (missing parts from reference TRBV2 and TRBJ2-7): EPEVTQTPSHQVTQMGQEVILRCVPISNHLYFYWYRQILGQKVEFLVSFYNNEISEKSEIFDDQFSVERPDGSNFTLKIRSTKLEDSAMYFCASRVGGIVAGRAYEQYFGPGTRLTVT.

This clone has only a few counts. The rearrangement joins TRBV29-1 to TRBJ2-7; 7 bases align to TRBD1. The length of the CDR3 is 14 residues. The ends lost 6 bases at V and 2 bases at J; junction bases unmatched: 10. Germline V lookup: CDR1 SQVTM, CDR2 ANQGSEA. CDR3 sequence (DNA): TGCAGCGTGAAAACGAACAGGGGACCCTACGAGCAGTACTTC. Translated, it gives CSVKTNRGPYEQYF.

V usage is TRBV11-2 and J usage is TRBJ2-1; the match to TRBD2 covers 9 bases. V shed 2 bases and J 10 bases; nucleotides not matched to a gene: 3. Per germline, CDR1 SGHAT and CDR2 FQNNGV. The CDR3 spans 13 residues. CDR3 DNA sequence: TGTGCCAGCAGCTTAACTAGCGGGCCCGAGCAGTTCTTC. It encodes CASSLTSGPEQFF.

This chain connects TRBV28 to TRBJ1-5, with 8 positions matching TRBD1. Trimming took 5 bases from V and 6 from J; bases not matched to a gene: 9. CDR3 length: 15 amino acids. Germline CDR1 reads MDHEN; CDR2 reads SYDVKM. The CDR3 coding sequence is TGTGCCAGCAGTAAGGGGACAGGCGGGGGTCAGCCCCAGCATTTT. Protein product: CASSKGTGGGQPQHF.

V is TRBV5-3 and J is TRBJ1-3; D ambiguous. TRBV5-3 is an open reading frame, and its role is uncertain. There are 19 residues in the CDR3. V was pared by 2 bases and J by 4 bases, with 25 bases between. CDR3 region: CARSLVGRVRLLRGNTIYF. The CDR3 DNA follows: TGTGCCAGAAGCTTAGTCGGGAGGGTAAGATTGTTGCGGGGAAACACCATATATTTT.